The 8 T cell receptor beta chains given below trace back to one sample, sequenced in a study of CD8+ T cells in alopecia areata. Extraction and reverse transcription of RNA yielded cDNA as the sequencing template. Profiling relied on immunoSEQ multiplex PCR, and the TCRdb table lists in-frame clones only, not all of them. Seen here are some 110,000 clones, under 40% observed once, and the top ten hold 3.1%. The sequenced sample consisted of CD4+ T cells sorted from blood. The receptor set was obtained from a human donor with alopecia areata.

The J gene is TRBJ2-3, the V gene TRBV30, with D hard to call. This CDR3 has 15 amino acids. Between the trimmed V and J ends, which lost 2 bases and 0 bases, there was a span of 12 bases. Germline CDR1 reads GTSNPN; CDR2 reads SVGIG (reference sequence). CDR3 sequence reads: CAWSKIEDSTDTQYF. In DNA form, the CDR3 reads TGTGCCTGGAGTAAGATTGAGGATAGCACAGATACGCAGTATTTT.

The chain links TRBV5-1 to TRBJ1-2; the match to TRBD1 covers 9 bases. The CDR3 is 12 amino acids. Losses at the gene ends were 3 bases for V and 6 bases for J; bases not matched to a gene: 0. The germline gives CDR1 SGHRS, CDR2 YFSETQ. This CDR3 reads CASSWDRDGYTF. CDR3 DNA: TGCGCCAGCAGCTGGGACAGGGATGGCTACACCTTC.

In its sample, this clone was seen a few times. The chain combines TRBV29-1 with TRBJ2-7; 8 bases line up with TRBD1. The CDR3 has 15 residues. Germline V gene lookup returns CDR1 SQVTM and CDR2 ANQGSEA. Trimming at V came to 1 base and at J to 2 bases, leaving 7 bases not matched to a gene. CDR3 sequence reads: CSVEATGGQTYEQYF. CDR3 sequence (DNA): TGCAGCGTTGAAGCTACAGGGGGACAGACCTACGAGCAGTACTTC.

The CDR3 reads CASSLPQDTQYF. DNA for the CDR3: TGTGCCAGCAGCTTGCCGCAAGATACGCAGTATTTT. This sequence joins TRBV5-4 and TRBJ2-3; D gene ambiguous. Trimming removed 1 base from V and 5 bases from J, with 5 bases in between. Looked up from germline, CDR1 is SGHNT and CDR2 is YYREEE (reference sequence). The CDR3 contains 12 residues.

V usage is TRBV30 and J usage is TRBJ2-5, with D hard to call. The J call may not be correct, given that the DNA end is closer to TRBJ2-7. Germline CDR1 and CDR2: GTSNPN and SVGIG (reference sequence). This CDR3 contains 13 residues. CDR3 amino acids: CAWSLTHAGEQYF. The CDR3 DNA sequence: TGTGCCTGGAGTCTAACTCACGCCGGCGAGCAGTACTTC.

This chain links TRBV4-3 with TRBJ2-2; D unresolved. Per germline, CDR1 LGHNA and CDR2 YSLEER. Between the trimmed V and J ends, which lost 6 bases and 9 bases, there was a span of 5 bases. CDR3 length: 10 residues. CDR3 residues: CASSRRELFF. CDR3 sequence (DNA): TGCGCCAGCAGTCGCAGGGAGCTGTTTTTT.

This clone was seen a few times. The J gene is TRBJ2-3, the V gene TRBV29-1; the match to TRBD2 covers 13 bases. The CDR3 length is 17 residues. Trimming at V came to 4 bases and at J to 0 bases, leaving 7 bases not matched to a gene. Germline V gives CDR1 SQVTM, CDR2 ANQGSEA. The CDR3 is CSVVGTSGDSSTDTQYF. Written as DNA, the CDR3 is TGCAGCGTTGTCGGGACTAGCGGGGACTCTAGCACAGATACGCAGTATTTT.

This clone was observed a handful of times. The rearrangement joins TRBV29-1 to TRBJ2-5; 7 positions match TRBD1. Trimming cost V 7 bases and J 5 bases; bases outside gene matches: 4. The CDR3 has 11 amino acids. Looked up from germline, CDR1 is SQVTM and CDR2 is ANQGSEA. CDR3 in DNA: TGCAGCGCCGGACAGGCGGAGACCCAGTACTTC. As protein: CSAGQAETQYF.